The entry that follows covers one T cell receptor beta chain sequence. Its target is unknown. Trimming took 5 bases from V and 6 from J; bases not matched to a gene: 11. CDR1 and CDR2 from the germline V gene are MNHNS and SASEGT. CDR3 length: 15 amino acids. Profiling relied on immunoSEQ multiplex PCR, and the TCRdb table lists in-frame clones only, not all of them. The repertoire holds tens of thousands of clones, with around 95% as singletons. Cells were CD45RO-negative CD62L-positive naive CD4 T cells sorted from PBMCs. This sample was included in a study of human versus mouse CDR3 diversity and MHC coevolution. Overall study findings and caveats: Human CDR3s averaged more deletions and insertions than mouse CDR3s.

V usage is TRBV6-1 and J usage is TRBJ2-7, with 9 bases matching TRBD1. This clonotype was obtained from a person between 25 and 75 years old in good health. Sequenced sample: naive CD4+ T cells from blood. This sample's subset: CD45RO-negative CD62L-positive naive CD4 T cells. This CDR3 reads CASSLFGTGSLEQYF. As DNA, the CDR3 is TGTGCCAGCAGTTTGTTTGGGACAGGGTCCCTCGAGCAGTACTTC.